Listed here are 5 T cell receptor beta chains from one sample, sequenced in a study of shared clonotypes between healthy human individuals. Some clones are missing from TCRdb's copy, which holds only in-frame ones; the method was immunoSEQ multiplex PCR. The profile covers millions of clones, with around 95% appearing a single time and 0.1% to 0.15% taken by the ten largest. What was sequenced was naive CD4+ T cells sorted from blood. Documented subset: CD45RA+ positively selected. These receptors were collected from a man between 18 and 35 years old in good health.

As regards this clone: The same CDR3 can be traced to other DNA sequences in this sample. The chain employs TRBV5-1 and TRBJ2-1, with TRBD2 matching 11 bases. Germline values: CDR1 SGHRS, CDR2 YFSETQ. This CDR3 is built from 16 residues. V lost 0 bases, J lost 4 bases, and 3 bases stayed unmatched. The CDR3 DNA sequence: TGCGCCAGCAGCTTGGTGGCTAGCGGGAGGTACAATGAGCAGTTCTTC. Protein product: CASSLVASGRYNEQFF.

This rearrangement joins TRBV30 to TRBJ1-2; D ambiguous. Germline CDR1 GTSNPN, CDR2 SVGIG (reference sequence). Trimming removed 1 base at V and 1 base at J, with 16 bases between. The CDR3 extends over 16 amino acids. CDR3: CAWSASEGRFNYGYTF. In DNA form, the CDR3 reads TGTGCCTGGAGTGCCTCTGAGGGCAGATTTAACTATGGCTACACCTTC.

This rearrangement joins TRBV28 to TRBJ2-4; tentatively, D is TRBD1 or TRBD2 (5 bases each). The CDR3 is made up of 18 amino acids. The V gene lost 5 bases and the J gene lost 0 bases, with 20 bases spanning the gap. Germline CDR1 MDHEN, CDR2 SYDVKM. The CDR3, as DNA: TGTGCCAGCAGTCCAGGGAGCCTTGCACCATTAGCCAAAAACATTCAGTACTTC. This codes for CASSPGSLAPLAKNIQYF.

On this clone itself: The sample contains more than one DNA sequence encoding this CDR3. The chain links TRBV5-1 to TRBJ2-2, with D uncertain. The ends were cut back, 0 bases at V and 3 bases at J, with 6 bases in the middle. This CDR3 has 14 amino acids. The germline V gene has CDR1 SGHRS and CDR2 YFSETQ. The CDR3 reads CASSLDPYTGELFF. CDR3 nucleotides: TGCGCCAGCAGCTTGGACCCTTACACCGGGGAGCTGTTTTTT.

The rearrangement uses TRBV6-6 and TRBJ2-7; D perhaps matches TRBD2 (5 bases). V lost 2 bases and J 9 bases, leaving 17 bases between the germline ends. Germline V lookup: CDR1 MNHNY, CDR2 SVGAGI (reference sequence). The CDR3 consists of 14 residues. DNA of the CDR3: TGTGCCAGCAGTTACGGCGCCCCAGTCGGAGGGCAGTACTTC. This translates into CASSYGAPVGGQYF.